The following is a T cell receptor beta chain sequence with its context. This sample was included in a study of blood T cell repertoires in COVID-19. Looking at the study overall: From T cells, B-cell-depleted T cells, or PBMCs came the material, which was cDNA or gDNA.

CDR1 is SGDLS and CDR2 is YYNGEE in the germline V gene. There are 13 residues in the CDR3. V lost 4 bases and J 6 bases, leaving 10 bases between the germline ends. Produced via immunoSEQ multiplex PCR; TCRdb's table is partial and in-frame only. This table has 80,000 or so clones, about 80% appearing once. The receptor comes from a woman aged 70-85 years with acute or convalescent COVID-19. The J gene is TRBJ2-2, the V gene TRBV9; weak D call: TRBD1 (6 bases). Sequencing was done on a sample of peripheral blood. CDR3: CASSPTGSGELFF. The CDR3 DNA reads TGTGCCAGCAGCCCCACAGGGTCCGGGGAGCTGTTTTTT.